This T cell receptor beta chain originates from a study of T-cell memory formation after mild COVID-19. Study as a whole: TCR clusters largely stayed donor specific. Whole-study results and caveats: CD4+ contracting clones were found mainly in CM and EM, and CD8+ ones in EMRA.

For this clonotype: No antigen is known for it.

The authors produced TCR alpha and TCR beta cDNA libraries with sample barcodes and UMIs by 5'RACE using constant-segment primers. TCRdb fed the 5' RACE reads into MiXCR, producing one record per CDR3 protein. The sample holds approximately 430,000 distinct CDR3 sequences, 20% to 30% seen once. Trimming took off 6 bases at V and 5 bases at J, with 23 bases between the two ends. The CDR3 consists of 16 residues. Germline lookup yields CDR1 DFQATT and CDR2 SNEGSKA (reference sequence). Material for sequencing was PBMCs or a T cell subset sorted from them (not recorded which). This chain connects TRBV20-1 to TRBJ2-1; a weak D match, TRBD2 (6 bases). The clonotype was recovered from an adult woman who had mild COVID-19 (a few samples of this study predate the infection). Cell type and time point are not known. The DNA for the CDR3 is TGCAGTGCCAGTCGTTGGAGGGGCGGTTGGGACAATGAGCAGTTCTTC. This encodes CSASRWRGGWDNEQFF.